A selection of T cell receptor beta chains follows, all from one sample in a study of CD8+CD57+ T cells in acquired aplastic anemia. TCRdb processed the reads anew with MiXCR; each CDR3 protein has one entry. The sample includes some 150,000 distinct CDR3 sequences, more than 45% seen only once; the top ten take more than 0.85%. Sequencing input: sorted CD4+, CD8+, or CD8+CD57+ T cells (not recorded which) from PBMCs. Source of these receptors: a human donor with aplastic anemia. Each CDR3 is given with its conserved first and last residue. A D gene is named only where the DNA matches it firmly. For some rows the clone size is stated as once, few or many, or as a class when expanded; others skip it.

cdr3_length: 16
j_call: TRBJ2-3
d_call: -
clone_size: many
v_call: TRBV11-1
cdr3_aa: CASSSNVETGTDTQYF
cdr3_nt: TGTGCCAGCAGCTCCAATGTCGAAACGGGTACAGATACGCAGTATTTT

cdr3_length: 15
j_call: TRBJ1-1
d_call: TRBD1
clone_size: -
v_call: TRBV12-3/TRBV12-4
cdr3_aa: CASSEANRGRTEAFF
cdr3_nt: TGTGCCAGCAGTGAGGCGAACAGGGGGCGAACTGAAGCTTTCTTT

cdr3_length: 15
j_call: TRBJ1-3
d_call: -
clone_size: many
v_call: TRBV20-1
cdr3_aa: CSAAPGTDSGNTIYF
cdr3_nt: TGCAGTGCTGCCCCCGGGACGGACTCTGGAAACACCATATATTTT

cdr3_length: 13
j_call: TRBJ2-7
d_call: -
clone_size: few
v_call: TRBV19
cdr3_aa: CASSRTPRDEQYF
cdr3_nt: TGTGCCAGTAGTCGCACCCCTCGGGACGAGCAGTACTTC

cdr3_length: 13
j_call: TRBJ2-1
d_call: -
clone_size: few
v_call: TRBV7-2
cdr3_aa: CASSLLRGNEQFF
cdr3_nt: TGTGCCAGCAGCTTACTCCGGGGTAATGAGCAGTTCTTC

cdr3_length: 16
j_call: TRBJ1-2
d_call: TRBD1
clone_size: many
v_call: TRBV4-2
cdr3_aa: CASSPKTGGINYGYTF
cdr3_nt: TGTGCCAGCAGCCCTAAGACAGGGGGCATCAACTATGGCTACACCTTC

cdr3_length: 12
j_call: TRBJ2-7
d_call: -
clone_size: -
v_call: TRBV29-1
cdr3_aa: CSVAREGYEQYF
cdr3_nt: TGCAGCGTTGCCAGGGAAGGCTACGAGCAGTACTTC

cdr3_length: 13
j_call: TRBJ2-7
d_call: -
clone_size: -
v_call: TRBV20-1
cdr3_aa: CSARPGRFHEQYF
cdr3_nt: TGCAGTGCTAGACCTGGGAGGTTCCACGAGCAGTACTTC

cdr3_length: 15
j_call: TRBJ1-5
d_call: TRBD1
clone_size: many
v_call: TRBV20-1
cdr3_aa: CSAGVGTGNNQPQHF
cdr3_nt: TGCAGTGCCGGGGTAGGGACAGGCAACAATCAGCCCCAGCATTTT

cdr3_length: 19
j_call: TRBJ1-6
d_call: TRBD1
clone_size: -
v_call: TRBV11-1
cdr3_aa: CASSLLGQGQASYNSPLHF
cdr3_nt: TGTGCCAGCAGCTTATTGGGTCAGGGACAGGCATCCTATAATTCACCCCTCCACTTT

cdr3_length: 14
j_call: TRBJ1-5
d_call: -
clone_size: many
v_call: TRBV7-9
cdr3_aa: CASSLGAGNQPQHF
cdr3_nt: TGTGCCAGCAGCTTAGGGGCGGGCAATCAGCCCCAGCATTTT

cdr3_length: 12
j_call: TRBJ2-2
d_call: TRBD1
clone_size: -
v_call: TRBV5-1
cdr3_aa: CASSPQGVELFF
cdr3_nt: TGCGCCAGCAGCCCCCAGGGGGTAGAGCTGTTTTTT

cdr3_length: 16
j_call: TRBJ2-7
d_call: TRBD1
clone_size: many
v_call: TRBV7-2
cdr3_aa: CASSLDRGQGTYEQYF
cdr3_nt: TGTGCCAGCAGCTTAGACAGGGGGCAGGGGACATACGAGCAGTACTTC

cdr3_length: 14
j_call: TRBJ2-7
d_call: TRBD2
clone_size: -
v_call: TRBV7-8
cdr3_aa: CASSPPGLAIEQYF
cdr3_nt: TGTGCCAGCAGCCCCCCGGGACTAGCGATCGAGCAGTACTTC

cdr3_length: 15
j_call: TRBJ2-2
d_call: TRBD1
clone_size: -
v_call: TRBV6-5
cdr3_aa: CASSSRTGGTGELFF
cdr3_nt: TGTGCCAGCAGTTCTCGGACAGGAGGCACCGGGGAGCTGTTTTTT

cdr3_length: 14
j_call: TRBJ2-7
d_call: -
clone_size: -
v_call: TRBV7-8
cdr3_aa: CASSLADLTYEQYF
cdr3_nt: TGTGCCAGCAGCTTAGCGGACCTTACCTACGAGCAGTACTTC

cdr3_length: 16
j_call: TRBJ1-6
d_call: -
clone_size: many
v_call: TRBV20-1
cdr3_aa: CSARDRGGRLGSPLHF
cdr3_nt: TGCAGTGCTAGAGATAGGGGGGGAAGGTTAGGATCACCCCTCCACTTT

cdr3_length: 15
j_call: TRBJ2-2
d_call: TRBD1
clone_size: once
v_call: TRBV19
cdr3_aa: CASSTRQGAGGELFF
cdr3_nt: TGTGCCAGTAGTACGAGACAGGGGGCAGGCGGGGAGCTGTTTTTT

cdr3_length: 14
j_call: TRBJ2-3
d_call: -
clone_size: many
v_call: TRBV19
cdr3_aa: CATSNRRPTDTQYF
cdr3_nt: TGTGCCACCTCGAACAGGCGTCCCACAGATACGCAGTATTTT

cdr3_length: 14
j_call: TRBJ1-5
d_call: -
clone_size: -
v_call: TRBV25-1
cdr3_aa: CASSQGRGTQPQHF
cdr3_nt: TGTGCCAGCAGCCAAGGACGGGGTACTCAGCCCCAGCATTTT

cdr3_length: 14
j_call: TRBJ2-4
d_call: TRBD2
clone_size: -
v_call: TRBV20-1
cdr3_aa: CSATSGSNKNIQYF
cdr3_nt: TGCAGTGCTACTAGCGGGAGTAACAAAAACATTCAGTACTTC

cdr3_length: 14
j_call: TRBJ1-5
d_call: TRBD1
clone_size: many
v_call: TRBV20-1
cdr3_aa: CSAIRQGRDQPQHF
cdr3_nt: TGCAGTGCTATCCGACAGGGCAGAGATCAGCCCCAGCATTTT

cdr3_length: 14
j_call: TRBJ1-2
d_call: TRBD1
clone_size: few
v_call: TRBV18
cdr3_aa: CASSSSGDSMGYTF
cdr3_nt: TGTGCCAGCTCATCTTCCGGGGACAGTATGGGCTACACCTTC

cdr3_length: 14
j_call: TRBJ2-7
d_call: TRBD1
clone_size: many
v_call: TRBV3-1
cdr3_aa: CASSRPGQIYEQYF
cdr3_nt: TGTGCCAGCAGCCGCCCGGGACAGATCTACGAGCAGTACTTC

cdr3_length: 14
j_call: TRBJ1-4
d_call: -
clone_size: -
v_call: TRBV2
cdr3_aa: CASSEMWVGEKLFF
cdr3_nt: TGTGCCAGCAGTGAAATGTGGGTTGGGGAAAAACTGTTTTTT

cdr3_length: 17
j_call: TRBJ2-2
d_call: TRBD2
clone_size: -
v_call: TRBV10-2
cdr3_aa: CASSGTSGRTNTGELFF
cdr3_nt: TGCGCCAGCAGTGGGACTAGCGGGAGGACCAACACCGGGGAGCTGTTTTTT

cdr3_length: 15
j_call: TRBJ2-5
d_call: TRBD1
clone_size: once
v_call: TRBV24-1
cdr3_aa: CATSDWDRGGETQYF
cdr3_nt: TGTGCCACCAGTGATTGGGACAGGGGAGGCGAGACCCAGTACTTC

cdr3_length: 17
j_call: TRBJ1-1
d_call: -
clone_size: many
v_call: TRBV7-8
cdr3_aa: CASSLGGGSFLNTEAFF
cdr3_nt: TGTGCCAGCAGCTTAGGGGGGGGGAGTTTTTTGAACACTGAAGCTTTCTTT

cdr3_length: 16
j_call: TRBJ1-5
d_call: -
clone_size: many
v_call: TRBV6-1
cdr3_aa: CASSEGFRVGNQPQHF
cdr3_nt: TGTGCCAGCAGTGAAGGCTTTCGGGTAGGCAATCAGCCCCAGCATTTT

cdr3_length: 13
j_call: TRBJ2-3
d_call: -
clone_size: many
v_call: TRBV7-8
cdr3_aa: CASSLRRTDTQYF
cdr3_nt: TGTGCCAGCAGCTTAAGACGCACAGATACGCAGTATTTT

cdr3_length: 15
j_call: TRBJ1-2
d_call: -
clone_size: many
v_call: TRBV4-1
cdr3_aa: CASSHLGGGNYGYTF
cdr3_nt: TGCGCCAGCAGCCATCTTGGCGGCGGGAACTATGGCTACACCTTC

cdr3_length: 13
j_call: TRBJ2-7
d_call: -
clone_size: few
v_call: TRBV19
cdr3_aa: CASSLDRNYEQYF
cdr3_nt: TGTGCCAGTAGTCTGGACAGAAACTACGAGCAGTACTTC

cdr3_length: 18
j_call: TRBJ2-1
d_call: -
clone_size: -
v_call: TRBV12-5
cdr3_aa: CASGFTWPLTRDYNEQFF
cdr3_nt: TGTGCTAGTGGTTTTACTTGGCCACTGACTAGGGACTACAATGAGCAGTTCTTC

cdr3_length: 11
j_call: TRBJ2-7
d_call: -
clone_size: many
v_call: TRBV7-2
cdr3_aa: CASSLGNEQYF
cdr3_nt: TGTGCCAGCAGCTTAGGGAACGAGCAGTACTTC

cdr3_length: 15
j_call: TRBJ2-1
d_call: TRBD2
clone_size: many
v_call: TRBV25-1
cdr3_aa: CASSPRLAGAGEQFF
cdr3_nt: TGTGCCAGCAGTCCTCGACTAGCGGGGGCGGGTGAGCAGTTCTTC